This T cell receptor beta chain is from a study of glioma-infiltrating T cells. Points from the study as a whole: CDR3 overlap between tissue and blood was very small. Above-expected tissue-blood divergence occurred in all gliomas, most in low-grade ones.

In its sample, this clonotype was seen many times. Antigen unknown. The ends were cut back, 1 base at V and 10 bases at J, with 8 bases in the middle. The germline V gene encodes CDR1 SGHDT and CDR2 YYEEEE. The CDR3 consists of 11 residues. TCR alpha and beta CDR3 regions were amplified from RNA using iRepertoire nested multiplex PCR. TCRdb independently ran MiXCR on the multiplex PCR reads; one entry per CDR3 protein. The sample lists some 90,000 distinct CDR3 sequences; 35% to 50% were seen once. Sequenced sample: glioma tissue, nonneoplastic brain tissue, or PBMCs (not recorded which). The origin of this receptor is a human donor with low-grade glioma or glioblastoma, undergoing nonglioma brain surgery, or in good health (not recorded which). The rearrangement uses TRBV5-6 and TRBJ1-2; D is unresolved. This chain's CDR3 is CASSLYLDYTF. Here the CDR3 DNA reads TGTGCCAGCAGCTTGTATTTGGACTACACCTTC. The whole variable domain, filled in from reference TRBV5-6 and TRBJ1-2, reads DAGVTQSPTHLIKTRGQQVTLRCSPKSGHDTVSWYQQALGQGPQFIFQYYEEEERQRGNFPDRFSGHQFPNYSSELNVNALLLGDSALYLCASSLYLDYTFGSGTRLTVV.